Presented here are 9 T cell receptor beta chains from one specimen sequenced in a study of cytomegalovirus exposure and HLA in healthy donors. PCR involved 60 Vbeta and 13 Jbeta primers. Profiled with immunoSEQ multiplex PCR; TCRdb holds only in-frame clones, not every one. The data show 70,000 to 95,000 clones, about two thirds seen once. Sequenced input: PBMCs. The receptors shown here come from a woman in her 30s in good health and CMV-seropositive.

The V call is TRBV30, the J call TRBJ2-6, with a possible D match to TRBD1 (6 bases). Germline values: CDR1 GTSNPN, CDR2 SVGIG (reference sequence). This CDR3 spans 19 amino acids. CDR3 bases: TGTGCTTCGAGGACAGTCCGGGGACCCGACTACTCTGGGGCCAACGTCCTGACTTTC. Translation gives CASRTVRGPDYSGANVLTF. The complete variable domain, with remaining parts taken from reference TRBV30 and TRBJ2-6, reads SQTIHQWPATLVQPVGSPLSLECTVEGTSNPNLYWYRQAAGRGLQLLFYSVGIGQISSEVPQNLSASRPQDRQFILSSKKLLLSDSGFYLCASRTVRGPDYSGANVLTFGAGSRLTVL.

There are many counts of this clone. The V and J genes are TRBV4-2 and TRBJ2-5; 9 bases are a match to TRBD2. The CDR3 covers 16 residues. With 0 bases clipped from V and 4 bases from J, the junction kept 6 bases outside the gene matches. Germline V CDR1 and CDR2: LGHNA, YNFKEQ. Here the CDR3 DNA reads TGTGCCAGCAGCCAAGATAAGGGCGGGGGGGCAGAGACCCAGTACTTC. Translating it yields CASSQDKGGGAETQYF.

The chain joins TRBV4-1 to TRBJ2-2; D perhaps matches TRBD1 (6 bases). The germline V gene encodes CDR1 MGHRA and CDR2 YSYEKL. V shed 8 bases and J shed 0 bases, with 16 bases lying between them. The CDR3 loop spans 16 amino acids. The CDR3 DNA follows: TGCGCCAGCCAACCGAGGGGGATTACGAACACCGGGGAGCTGTTTTTT. This codes for CASQPRGITNTGELFF.

The chain couples TRBV5-1 to TRBJ1-3, with 9 bases lining up with TRBD1. Germline V gene sequence: CDR1 SGHRS, CDR2 YFSETQ. Unmatched junction bases numbered 10, after V lost 2 bases and J lost 4 bases. This CDR3 is built from 17 residues. CDR3 sequence reads: CASSLTAGTGSGNTIYF. The CDR3, as DNA: TGCGCCAGCAGCTTAACTGCCGGGACAGGGAGCGGAAACACCATATATTTT.

This clone is medium-sized within its sample. J is TRBJ2-1 and V is TRBV2, with 8 bases aligning to TRBD1. Germline CDR1 reads SNHLY; CDR2 reads FYNNEI. This CDR3 has 15 residues. V was clipped by 3 bases and J by 10 bases; unmatched bases: 11. CDR3 sequence (DNA): TGTGCCAGCAGTGACCCAGGGGGCGCAAGTGGGGAGCAGTTCTTC. Its protein is CASSDPGGASGEQFF.

Points on this clone: An end of the junction does not agree with germline; a read error may underlie this. J is TRBJ2-5 and V is TRBV5-6; a possible D gene is TRBD2 (6 bases). Per the germline V gene, CDR1 is SGHDT and CDR2 is YYEEEE. This CDR3 contains 13 residues. CDR3 nucleotide sequence: TGCGCCAGCAGAGAATCTACCACGGGGGAGCAGTACTTC. Encoded protein: CASRESTTGEQYF.

The rearrangement links TRBV4-2 to TRBJ2-7; 13 bases agree with TRBD2. CDR1 LGHNA and CDR2 YNFKEQ come from the germline V gene. The CDR3 contains 17 residues. J lost 4 bases, V lost 4 bases, and 10 bases had no gene match. CDR3 nucleotide sequence: TGTGCCAGCAGCCGAGCTAAGACTAGCGGGGGGTCTTACGAGCAGTACTTC. Translated: CASSRAKTSGGSYEQYF.

In this sample, this clone turned up once. The chain has TRBV4-1 and TRBJ2-7; TRBD2 is a possible D gene (5 bases). This CDR3 is 14 amino acids long. V was trimmed by 0 bases and J by 3 bases, leaving 9 bases between them. Germline CDR1 MGHRA, CDR2 YSYEKL. CDR3 nucleotides: TGCGCCAGCAGCCAAGAACTAGTGAACTACGAGCAGTACTTC. Residues: CASSQELVNYEQYF.

This chain uses TRBV15 with TRBJ1-3, with 8 bases fitting TRBD1. J was trimmed by 4 bases and V by 0 bases; bases with no gene match: 2. From germline, CDR1 is LNHNV and CDR2 YYDKDF (reference sequence). The CDR3 is 15 amino acids. The CDR3 loop is CATSREQGEGNTIYF. CDR3 nucleotides: TGTGCCACCAGCAGAGAACAGGGGGAAGGAAACACCATATATTTT.